The rows below give T cell receptor beta chains drawn from one sample of a study of shared clonotypes between healthy human individuals. Clones were sequenced by immunoSEQ multiplex PCR, and TCRdb holds only the in-frame ones, with some missing. The top ten hold more than 10% of the sample, which has under 600,000 clones, around 77% seen once. Material for sequencing was PBMCs. The receptors stem from a woman aged 40 to 49 in good health. Some clones in this sample may be carry-over from other donors' samples. CDR3s include the opening cysteine and the closing phenylalanine or tryptophan.

J gene,V gene,CDR3 protein
TRBJ1-4,TRBV28,CASSLHRQAFNEKLFF
TRBJ2-7,TRBV28,CASSLNSGQGTYEQYF
TRBJ1-1,TRBV5-6,CASSLDYETVNTEAFF
TRBJ2-7,TRBV7-8,CASSLEGRYFQLGPYEQYF
TRBJ1-6,TRBV28,CASSSPEVRGSPLHF
TRBJ2-4,TRBV4-2,CASSRGRLAKNIQYF
TRBJ2-1,TRBV27,CASRTSSGTLAGEGQFF
TRBJ2-7,TRBV27,CASSPRDRGSGQYF
TRBJ1-2,TRBV4-1,CASSQDWAAYGYTF
TRBJ2-6,TRBV13,CASSRGTSASPNVLTF
TRBJ2-7,TRBV2,CASRARDNSYEQYF
TRBJ2-2,TRBV5-1,CASRPGQLNTGELFF
TRBJ2-7,TRBV7-2,CASSLAPVGAYEQYF
TRBJ2-1,TRBV30,CAWSPSTNRYNEQFF
TRBJ1-2,TRBV29-1,CSVGQGEDGYTF
TRBJ2-1,TRBV7-6,CASSALGEGAGEQFF
TRBJ2-3,TRBV5-5,CASSLDGYASDTQYF
TRBJ1-5,TRBV28,CASSPSAGHQPQHF
TRBJ1-5,TRBV7-2,CASSPGGGRHQPQHF
TRBJ2-1,TRBV15,CATSRDLEGTSEQFF
.,TRBV2,CASSEVEPYEQYF
TRBJ1-1,TRBV10-3,CAIGFRGLGTEAFF
TRBJ1-2,TRBV7-9,CASSLEGGRGDGYTF
TRBJ1-5,TRBV30,CAWSVGDYSNQPQHF
TRBJ2-7,TRBV10-3,CAISATGSDYEQYF
TRBJ2-3,TRBV27,CASSFDKSTDTQYF
TRBJ1-1,TRBV28,CAIRARNTEAFF
TRBJ2-1,TRBV4-2,CASSQDLNWQGADNEQFF
TRBJ1-5,TRBV6-1,CASSEALWGGGQPQHF
TRBJ1-4,TRBV19,CASSTQTATNEKLFF
TRBJ2-5,TRBV7-7,CASSPRVSRGTQYF
TRBJ2-1,TRBV28,CASRRRVHNEQFF
TRBJ2-7,TRBV28,CASSRPGTGGYEQYF
TRBJ2-3,TRBV4-2,CASSQGLDTQYF
TRBJ2-1,TRBV27,CASSPYTSGAYNEQFF
TRBJ1-6,TRBV10-3,CAISDRDNSPLHF
TRBJ2-1,TRBV7-3,CASSTTVAGEQFF